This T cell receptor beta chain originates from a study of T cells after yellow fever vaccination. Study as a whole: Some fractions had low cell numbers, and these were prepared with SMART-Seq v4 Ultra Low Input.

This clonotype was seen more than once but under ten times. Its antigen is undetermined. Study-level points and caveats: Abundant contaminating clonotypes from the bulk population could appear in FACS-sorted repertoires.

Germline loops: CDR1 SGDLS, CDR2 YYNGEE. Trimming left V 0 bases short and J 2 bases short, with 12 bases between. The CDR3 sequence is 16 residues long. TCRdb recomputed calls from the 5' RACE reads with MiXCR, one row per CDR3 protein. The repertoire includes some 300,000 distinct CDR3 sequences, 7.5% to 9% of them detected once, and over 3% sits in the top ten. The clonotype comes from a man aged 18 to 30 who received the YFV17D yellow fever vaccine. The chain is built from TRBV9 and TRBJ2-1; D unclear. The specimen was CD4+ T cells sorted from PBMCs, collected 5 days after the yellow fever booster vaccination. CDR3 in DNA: TGTGCCAGCAGCGTAGATCAGGTTGGGGCCTACAATGAGCAGTTCTTC. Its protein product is CASSVDQVGAYNEQFF.